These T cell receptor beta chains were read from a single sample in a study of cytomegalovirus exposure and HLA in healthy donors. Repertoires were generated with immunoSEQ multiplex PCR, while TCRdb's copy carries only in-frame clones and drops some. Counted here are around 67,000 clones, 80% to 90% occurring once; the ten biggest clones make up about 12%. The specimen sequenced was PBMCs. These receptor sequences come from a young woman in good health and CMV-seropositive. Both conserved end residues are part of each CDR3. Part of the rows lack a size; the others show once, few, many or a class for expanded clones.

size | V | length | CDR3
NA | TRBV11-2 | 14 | CASSLVGGSYEQYF
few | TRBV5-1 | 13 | CASSYSGGTEAFF
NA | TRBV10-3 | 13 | CAISEGGSYEQYF
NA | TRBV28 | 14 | CASTVVNSGNTIYF
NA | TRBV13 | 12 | CASSAGTKGYTF
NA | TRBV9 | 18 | CASSPTSGRLGGLGEQYF
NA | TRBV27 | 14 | CASRLGGGNTEAFF
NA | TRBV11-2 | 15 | CASSLTTGAGNTIYF
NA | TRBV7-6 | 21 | CASSPHLSSPGTGGGNYGYTF
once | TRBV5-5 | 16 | CASSLVSSGNSYEQYF
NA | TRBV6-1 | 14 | CASSEDGISYEQYF
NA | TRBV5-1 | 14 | CASRAGHLQETQYF
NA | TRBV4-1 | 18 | CASSDNRLTSGIGYEQFF
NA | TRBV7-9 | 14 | CASSWTANQSPLHF
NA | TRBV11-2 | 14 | CASSLVQGTETQYF
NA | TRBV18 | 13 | CASSLGQSNEQYF
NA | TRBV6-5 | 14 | CASSGSGGHQPQHF
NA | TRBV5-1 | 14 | CASSLGGSSGTQYF
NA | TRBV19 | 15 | CASKTGTGWNQPQHF
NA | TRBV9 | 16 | CASSSWTSGVQETQYF
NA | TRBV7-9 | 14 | CASSLGAGPKGYTF
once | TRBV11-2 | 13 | CASSLDPTDTQYF
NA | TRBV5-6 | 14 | CASSLSGGKDTQYF
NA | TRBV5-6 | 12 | CASSYGGPEQFF
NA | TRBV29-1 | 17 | CSVEDRGAGQVYNEQFF
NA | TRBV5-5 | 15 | CASSFGTGIYNEQFF
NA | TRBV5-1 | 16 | CASSLGTSGISYEQYF
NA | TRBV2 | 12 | CASTGYWAEQYF
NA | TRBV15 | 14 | CATKAGGSYNEQFF
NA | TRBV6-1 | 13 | CASTFGGGTEAFF
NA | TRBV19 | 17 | CASSVGLAGGLEYEQYF
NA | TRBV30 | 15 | CAWSEAGRGNQPQHF
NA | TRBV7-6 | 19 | CASSLPGLAGGLANNEQFF
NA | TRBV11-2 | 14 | CASSLDWANNEQFF
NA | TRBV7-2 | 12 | CASSPSRETQYF
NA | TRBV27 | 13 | CASSLGIQGRAFF
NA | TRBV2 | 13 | CASSGAQNYGYTF
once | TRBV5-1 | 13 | CASSMRGGEKLFF
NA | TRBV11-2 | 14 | CASSKALGYDEQYF